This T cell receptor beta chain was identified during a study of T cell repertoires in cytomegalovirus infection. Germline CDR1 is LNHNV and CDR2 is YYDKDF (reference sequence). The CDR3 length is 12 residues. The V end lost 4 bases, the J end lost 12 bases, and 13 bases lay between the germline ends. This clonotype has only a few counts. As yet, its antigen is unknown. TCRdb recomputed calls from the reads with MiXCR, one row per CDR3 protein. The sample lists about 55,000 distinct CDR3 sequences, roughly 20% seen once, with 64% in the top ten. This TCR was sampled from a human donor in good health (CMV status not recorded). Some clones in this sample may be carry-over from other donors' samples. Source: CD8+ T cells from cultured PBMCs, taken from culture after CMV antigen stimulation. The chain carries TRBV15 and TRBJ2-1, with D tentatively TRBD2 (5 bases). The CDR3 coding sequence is TGTGCCACCAGCACAACTAGTGTAGGGCAGTTCTTC. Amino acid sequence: CATSTTSVGQFF.